This T cell receptor (beta chain) came from a study of blood T cell repertoires in COVID-19 (dated by TCRdb to the early 2020s). About the investigation overall: Collaborator samples came from the United States, Italy and Spain and covered acute and convalescent phases of COVID-19. The prospective study material was composed of cDNA or gDNA derived from T cells, B-cell-depleted T cells, or PBMCs. Deeply sampled blood TCRbeta repertoires from subjects exposed to, actively infected with, or recovered from COVID-19 were included in the dataset. The repertoires were made available in a free public database intended to serve as a resource for research on the immune response to SARS-CoV-2. Samples were obtained from the ongoing ImmuneRACE study (first 160 participants) and from 1,000 to 1,500 subjects provided by 6 global collaborators. The sample metadata nearly always contained a de-identified subject ID, COVID-19 status, age in years and sex. HLA class I and class II types, where available, came from metadata supplied by the sample provider rather than from assay-based typing. The research as a whole found: The quantity of clinical and demographic metadata differed by source and by participant and was supplied without curation.

Remarks on this clone: The target of this receptor is not known. Base-call qualities are not available, and no considerably larger clone is one nucleotide away.

Another Seattle source contributed samples from volunteer blood donors who had recovered from COVID-19. Collaborating institutions collected whole blood in K2EDTA tubes following their own protocols. For TCRbeta analysis, collaborators shipped samples in one of three forms: frozen whole blood, isolated PBMCs, or DNA extracted from either of those sample types. TCRbeta CDR3 regions were amplified from genomic DNA using the immunoSEQ Assay, a bias-controlled multiplex PCR. The authors processed their data as follows. Nucleated cell counts per sample were estimated from amplification of reference gene primers within the assay. To quantify the absolute abundance of each unique TCRbeta CDR3 rearrangement, sequence reads were collapsed and filtered. For each sample, productive Simpson clonality was calculated by taking the square root of Simpson's diversity index across productive rearrangements. In TCRdb, the immuneACCESS table is reduced to in-frame sequences with V and J assigned. These tables do not hold every clone; where another copy was compared, an unresolved V gene accounts for under half, and the others remain unexplained. For V, J and clone size, that table is used; D and trimming come from the DNA. Counted in this sample were about 120,000 clones; 80% to 90% of them appeared once. The ten largest account for roughly 7.9% of the sample.

Source material: peripheral blood. This TCR was recovered from a man between 65 and 79 years old who had recovered from COVID-19.

The CDR3 protein: CASSLGGGHGYTF. The DNA sequence is given as TGTGCCAGCAGCCTAGGGGGCGGCCATGGCTACACCTTC. The chain joins TRBV11-2 to TRBJ1-2; TRBD1 matches 7 bases in the middle. The CDR3 holds 13 amino acids from the cysteine to the phenylalanine. The read is trimmed to its CDR3 DNA, 39 bases read in frame from base 1. V trim: 5 bases; J trim: 6 bases; unmatched bases: 6. CDR1 and CDR2, per the germline V gene, are SGHAT and FQNNGV.